This TCR beta chain was identified in a study of T cells in Graves' hyperthyroidism and ophthalmopathy. About the study: Before any treatment, at initial diagnosis, peripheral blood was collected. Study-level points and caveats: The authors' 13 V-J model separated ophthalmopathy from stable hyperthyroidism. In validation, the model predicted ophthalmopathy. These predictions came a median about 6.8 months before onset.

The TCR beta CDR3 regions underwent amplification using RNA transcripts as the source. The TCR CDR3 was amplified in a first-round RT-PCR using the HTBI primer set. A single record per CDR3 protein comes from TCRdb applying MiXCR to the multiplex PCR reads. The sample lists under 300,000 distinct CDR3 sequences, 20% to 25% occurring once. This clonotype was observed many times. What it binds is unknown. The CDR3 extends over 15 amino acids. Trimming took 4 bases from V and 2 from J, leaving 14 bases between them. CDR1 is LGHDT and CDR2 is YNNKEL in the germline V gene (reference sequence). The chain recombines TRBV3-1 with TRBJ2-5, with D maybe TRBD2 (6 bases). This clonotype originated in a man in his forties with Graves' hyperthyroidism that later progressed to Graves' ophthalmopathy. Material for sequencing was blood. In DNA, the CDR3 is TGTGCCAGCAGCCCAGCAGGCGGGACGCAAGAGACCCAGTACTTC. This sequence encodes CASSPAGGTQETQYF.